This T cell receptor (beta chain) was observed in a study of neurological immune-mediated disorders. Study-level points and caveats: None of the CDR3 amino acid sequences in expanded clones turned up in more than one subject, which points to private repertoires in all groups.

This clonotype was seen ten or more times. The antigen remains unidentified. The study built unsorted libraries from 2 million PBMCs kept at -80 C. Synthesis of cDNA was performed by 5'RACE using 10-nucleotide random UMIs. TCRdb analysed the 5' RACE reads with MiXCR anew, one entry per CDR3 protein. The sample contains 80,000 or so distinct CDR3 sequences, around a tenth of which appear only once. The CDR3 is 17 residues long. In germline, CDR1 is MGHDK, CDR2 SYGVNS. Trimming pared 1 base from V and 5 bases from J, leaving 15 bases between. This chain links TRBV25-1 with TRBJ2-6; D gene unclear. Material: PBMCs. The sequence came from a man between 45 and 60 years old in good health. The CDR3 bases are TGTGCCAGCAGTGAATCTCCCGGAGATCGGAGGGCCAACGTCCTGACTTTC. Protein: CASSESPGDRRANVLTF.